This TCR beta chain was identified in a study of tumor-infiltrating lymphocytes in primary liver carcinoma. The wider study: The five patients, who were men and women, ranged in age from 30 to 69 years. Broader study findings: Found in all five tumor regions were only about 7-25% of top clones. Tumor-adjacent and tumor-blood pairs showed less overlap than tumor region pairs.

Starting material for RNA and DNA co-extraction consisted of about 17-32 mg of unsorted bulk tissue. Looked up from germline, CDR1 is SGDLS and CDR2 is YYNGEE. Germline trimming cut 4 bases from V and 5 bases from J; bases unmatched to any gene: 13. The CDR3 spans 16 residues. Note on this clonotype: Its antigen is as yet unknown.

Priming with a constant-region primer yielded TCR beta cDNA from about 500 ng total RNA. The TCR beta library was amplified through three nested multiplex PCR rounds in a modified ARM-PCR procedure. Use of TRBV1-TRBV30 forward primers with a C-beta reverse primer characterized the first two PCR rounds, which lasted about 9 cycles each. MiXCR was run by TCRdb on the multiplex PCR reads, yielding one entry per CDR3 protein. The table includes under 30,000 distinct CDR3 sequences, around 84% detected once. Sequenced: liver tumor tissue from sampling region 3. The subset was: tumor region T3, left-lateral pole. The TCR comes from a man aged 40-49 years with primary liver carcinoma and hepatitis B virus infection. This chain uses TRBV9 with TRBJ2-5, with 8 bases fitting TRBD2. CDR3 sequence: CASSPRPTSAVETQYF. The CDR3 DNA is TGTGCCAGCAGCCCCCGACCGACTAGCGCCGTCGAGACCCAGTACTTC.